Below are 22 T cell receptor beta chains sequenced from a single sample in a study of T cell repertoires in cytomegalovirus infection. TCRdb re-analysed the reads in MiXCR, keeping a single row per CDR3 protein. Here the sample spans about 180,000 distinct CDR3 sequences, about a sixth being singletons. The specimen sequenced was CD8+ T cells from PBMCs. The source of these receptors is a human donor in good health (CMV status not recorded). Some clones in this sample may be carry-over from other donors' samples.

The DNA of the CDR3 is TGTGCCAGTAGTATCCCCGCTTTCCGCAACACTGAAGCTTTCTTT. This sequence encodes CASSIPAFRNTEAFF. The chain is built from TRBV19 and TRBJ1-1; D remains unclear. V gave up 3 bases and J gave up 2 bases, with 13 bases separating them. Germline V gene data show CDR1 as LNHDA and CDR2 as SQIVND (reference sequence). The CDR3 has 15 residues.

This clonotype was detected a few times. The chain links TRBV7-9 to TRBJ1-2; D is perhaps TRBD1 (5 bases). Germline CDR1 reads SEHNR; CDR2 reads FQNEAQ (reference sequence). Trimming removed 5 bases at V and 2 bases at J, with 12 bases between. This CDR3 has 14 residues. The CDR3 loop reads CASSTPTVNYGYTF. In DNA form, the CDR3 reads TGTGCCAGCAGCACCCCGACAGTGAACTATGGCTACACCTTC.

In this sample, this clonotype turned up a few times. The chain combines TRBV7-2 with TRBJ1-1; D remains ambiguous. The CDR3 has 12 residues. The V gene's germline CDR1 is SGHTA and CDR2 FQGNSA. V was cut by 4 bases and J by 5 bases, with 8 bases left in between. CDR3 in amino acids: CASSSRTTEAFF. In nucleotides, the CDR3 is TGTGCCAGCAGCTCCCGAACAACTGAAGCTTTCTTT.

This clonotype was seen a few times. The chain recombines TRBV7-2 with TRBJ2-5, with TRBD2 matching 8 bases. Germline V gene sequence: CDR1 SGHTA, CDR2 FQGNSA. The CDR3 loop spans 17 amino acids. The ends lost 2 bases at V and 5 bases at J; junction bases unmatched: 13. This chain's CDR3 is CASSLNRRGAPGETQYF. In nucleotides, the CDR3 is TGTGCCAGCAGCTTAAACCGGCGGGGGGCTCCGGGCGAGACCCAGTACTTC.

The chain joins TRBV7-2 to TRBJ2-7; D perhaps matches TRBD2 (6 bases). The CDR3 is 15 residues long. Germline CDR1 and CDR2: SGHTA and FQGNSA. Trimming pared 5 bases from V and 6 bases from J, leaving 20 bases between. This CDR3 is CASSDGRDRGSEQYF. The CDR3 DNA follows: TGTGCCAGCAGCGACGGAAGGGACCGGGGGAGCGAGCAGTACTTC.

The chain is built from TRBV6-2 or TRBV6-3 and TRBJ2-7, with a tentative D call TRBD2 (5 bases). Germline assignment: CDR1 MNHEY and CDR2 SVGEGT. Trimming removed 5 bases at V and 0 bases at J, with 8 bases between. CDR3 length: 13 residues. CDR3 sequence reads: CASSPGNSYEQYF. The CDR3 coding sequence is TGTGCCAGCAGTCCGGGAAACTCCTACGAGCAGTACTTC.

This clonotype has ten or more counts. This chain joins TRBV7-2 and TRBJ2-5; the D is unclear. V was pared by 4 bases and J by 0 bases, with 15 bases between. This CDR3 is 16 amino acids long. Germline V gene sequence: CDR1 SGHTA, CDR2 FQGNSA. DNA of the CDR3: TGTGCCAGCAGCTCGGACGGTCCGAGGTACCAAGAGACCCAGTACTTC. Translating it yields CASSSDGPRYQETQYF.

This clonotype was seen only a few times. This chain links TRBV12-3 or TRBV12-4 with TRBJ1-4; 9 bases map to TRBD1. J gave up 4 bases and V 5 bases, and 8 bases lay outside the gene matches. This CDR3 spans 16 amino acids. The CDR3, as DNA: TGTGCCAGCAGTGCGGGGACAGGGCCCCATAATGAAAAACTGTTTTTT. It is translated as CASSAGTGPHNEKLFF.

This clonotype was found a few times. The genes are TRBV12-5 and TRBJ1-2; D is unclear. V was cut by 4 bases and J by 7 bases, with 10 bases left in between. Looked up from germline, CDR1 is LGHNT and CDR2 is FRNRAP. This CDR3 is built from 12 residues. The CDR3 coding sequence is TGTGCTAGTGGTTCCCCCATGGTTGGCTACACCTTC. This translates into CASGSPMVGYTF. The whole variable domain, filled in from reference TRBV12-5 and TRBJ1-2, reads DARVTQTPRHKVTEMGQEVTMRCQPILGHNTVFWYRQTMMQGLELLAYFRNRAPLDDSGMPKDRFSAEMPDATLATLKIQPSEPRDSAVYFCASGSPMVGYTFGSGTRLTVV.

The chain employs TRBV11-2 and TRBJ2-2; no clear D. The CDR3 totals 15 residues. From germline, CDR1 is SGHAT and CDR2 FQNNGV. The germline V and J ends were trimmed by 0 bases and 3 bases, with 8 bases remaining between them. CDR3 DNA sequence: TGTGCCAGCAGCTTAGAGGGATTTGACACCGGGGAGCTGTTTTTT. Translation: CASSLEGFDTGELFF. The complete variable domain, with remaining parts taken from reference TRBV11-2 and TRBJ2-2, reads EAGVAQSPRYKIIEKRQSVAFWCNPISGHATLYWYQQILGQGPKLLIQFQNNGVVDDSQLPKDRFSAERLKGVDSTLKIQPAKLEDSAVYLCASSLEGFDTGELFFGEGSRLTVL.

The J gene is TRBJ2-2, the V gene TRBV28; tentatively, D is TRBD1 (5 bases). Germline V gene data show CDR1 as MDHEN and CDR2 as SYDVKM. This CDR3 is 16 amino acids long. V was trimmed by 7 bases and J by 8 bases, leaving 23 bases between them. The CDR3 nucleotides are TGTGCCAGCACCAAGGTCCAGGGTTGGGTGCCGGGGGAGCTGTTTTTT. Translating gives CASTKVQGWVPGELFF.

The chain joins TRBV19 to TRBJ2-7; D is tentatively TRBD1 or TRBD2 (5 bases each). This CDR3 has 14 residues. CDR1 is LNHDA, CDR2 SQIVND, per germline (reference sequence). V was clipped by 0 bases and J by 4 bases, with 10 bases between them. As DNA, the CDR3 is TGTGCCAGTAGTATAGAGGCAGGGAGATACGAGCAGTACTTC. The encoded protein is CASSIEAGRYEQYF.

This clonotype occurred many times. This chain uses TRBV7-2 with TRBJ1-3; no reliable D call. V lost 5 bases, J lost 4 bases, and 9 bases lay in between. Germline CDR1 reads SGHTA; CDR2 reads FQGNSA. This CDR3 is built from 13 residues. The CDR3 region is CASSAQYGNTIYF. The CDR3 DNA sequence: TGTGCCAGCAGCGCCCAGTACGGAAACACCATATATTTT.

This clonotype was recorded many times. J is TRBJ1-1 and V is TRBV30; the D is unclear. CDR1 GTSNPN and CDR2 SVGIG come from the germline V gene (reference sequence). The CDR3 spans 13 residues. V was clipped by 4 bases and J by 1 base, with 10 bases between them. The CDR3 DNA is TGTGCCTGGACAGCCAGAGAGAACACTGAAGCTTTCTTT. Its translation is CAWTARENTEAFF.

This clonotype has ten or more counts. This chain joins TRBV7-2 and TRBJ2-7; possibly TRBD2 for D (5 bases). Between the trimmed V and J ends, which lost 5 bases and 4 bases, there was a span of 6 bases. The germline CDR1 and CDR2 sequences are SGHTA and FQGNSA. This CDR3 is built from 11 residues. The CDR3 loop reads CASSPGYEQYF. As DNA, the CDR3 is TGTGCCAGCAGCCCGGGGTACGAGCAGTACTTC.

The chain links TRBV6-8 to TRBJ1-2, with a weak D call TRBD1 (6 bases). Germline V gene data show CDR1 as MNHGY and CDR2 as SAAAGT. V was pared by 0 bases and J by 0 bases, with 11 bases between. This CDR3 is built from 16 residues. The CDR3 sequence: CASSYSQGFTNYGYTF. In nucleotides, the CDR3 is TGTGCCAGCAGTTACTCACAGGGTTTCACTAACTATGGCTACACCTTC.

The chain couples TRBV14 to TRBJ2-3; D may be TRBD2 (5 bases). Trimming removed 6 bases from V and 2 bases from J, with 15 bases in between. There are 15 residues in the CDR3. CDR1 and CDR2 (germline): SGHDN, FVKESK. CDR3 sequence reads: CASRPGGTFTDTQYF. The CDR3 DNA follows: TGTGCCAGCAGACCAGGAGGAACCTTCACAGATACGCAGTATTTT.

This clonotype was observed a handful of times. This rearrangement joins TRBV19 to TRBJ1-5, with TRBD1 as a possible D gene (6 bases). V lost 2 bases and J lost 7, with 12 bases in between. Germline V gives CDR1 LNHDA, CDR2 SQIVND (reference sequence). The CDR3 consists of 14 residues. CDR3 sequence: CASSIWGAGQPQHF. Here the CDR3 DNA reads TGTGCCAGTAGTATATGGGGGGCCGGGCAGCCCCAGCATTTT.

This clonotype was observed many times. The chain is built from TRBV11-2 and TRBJ2-1; D unresolved. The V gene's germline CDR1 is SGHAT and CDR2 FQNNGV. This CDR3 has 18 amino acids. Trimming stripped 0 bases from V and 0 bases from J, with 15 bases between. The CDR3 nucleotides read TGTGCCAGCAGCTTAGATCCGCATCCTCAAAGCTCCTACAATGAGCAGTTCTTC. Protein sequence: CASSLDPHPQSSYNEQFF.

This clonotype was found a few times. This chain joins TRBV9 and TRBJ2-1; 11 nucleotides agree with TRBD2. From germline, CDR1 is SGDLS and CDR2 YYNGEE. This CDR3 is 16 amino acids long. The ends lost 3 bases at V and 8 bases at J; junction bases unmatched: 10. CDR3 coding DNA: TGTGCCAGCAGCGGGATAGCGGGGGGGCCTTCATATGAGCAGTTCTTC. The encoded protein is CASSGIAGGPSYEQFF.

In its sample, this clonotype was seen a few times. This chain uses TRBV29-1 with TRBJ2-1; D is ambiguous. Trimming removed 7 bases at V and 7 bases at J, with 8 bases between. Germline CDR1 and CDR2: SQVTM and ANQGSEA. This CDR3 is built from 10 residues. The DNA for the CDR3 is TGCAGCGGGTTAAGTAATGAGCAGTTCTTC. Amino acid sequence: CSGLSNEQFF.

This clonotype was observed a handful of times. The chain recombines TRBV20-1 with TRBJ2-1; 15 nucleotides match TRBD2. The J segment lost 7 bases and the V segment lost 6 bases, leaving 4 bases of the junction unmatched. The CDR3 is made up of 14 amino acids. Germline V gene data show CDR1 as DFQATT and CDR2 as SNEGSKA (reference sequence). The CDR3 reads CSAGLAGGYNEQFF. The CDR3 coding sequence is TGCAGTGCCGGACTAGCGGGGGGGTATAATGAGCAGTTCTTC.